These 29 T cell receptor beta chains were sequenced from one sample in a study of early T cells in non-severe SARS-CoV-2 infection. Each CDR3 protein is one row after TCRdb ran MiXCR on the 5' RACE reads. The repertoire consists of more than 95,000 distinct CDR3 sequences, with approximately 10% occurring once and the leading ten covering under 5%. The source was whole blood, collected at baseline. The receptors come from an adult who was a healthcare worker with PCR-confirmed SARS-CoV-2 infection or an uninfected control (not recorded which).

This clonotype was detected a few times. The chain joins TRBV3-1 to TRBJ2-7; D gene unclear. The V gene lost 5 bases and the J gene lost 4 bases, with 3 bases spanning the gap. This CDR3 spans 10 amino acids. The germline V gene encodes CDR1 LGHDT and CDR2 YNNKEL (reference sequence). This CDR3 reads CASSTYEQYF. Written as DNA, the CDR3 is TGTGCCAGCAGCACGTACGAGCAGTACTTC.

This chain joins TRBV3-1 and TRBJ2-7; unclear D gene. Germline CDR1 is LGHDT and CDR2 is YNNKEL (reference sequence). This CDR3 has 13 residues. Trimming shortened V by 0 bases and J by 3 bases, and 6 bases separated the two germline ends. The CDR3 loop reads CASSQDTDYEQYF. For the CDR3, the DNA is TGTGCCAGCAGCCAAGATACTGACTACGAGCAGTACTTC.

There are many counts of this clonotype. The chain carries TRBV5-1 and TRBJ2-7, with 7 nucleotides matching TRBD2. Trimming at V came to 7 bases and at J to 2 bases, leaving 6 bases not matched to a gene. Germline V gives CDR1 SGHRS, CDR2 YFSETQ. This CDR3 has 13 amino acids. The CDR3 loop is CASSPRGAYEQYF. The DNA of the CDR3 is TGCGCCAGCTCTCCTCGGGGGGCCTACGAGCAGTACTTC.

This clonotype was seen many times. The V and J genes are TRBV10-3 and TRBJ2-7; D remains unclear. V was clipped by 3 bases and J by 7 bases, with 13 bases between them. This CDR3 is 13 amino acids long. The germline CDR1 and CDR2 sequences are ENHRY and SYGVKD. CDR3 sequence reads: CAISEVELGEQYF. CDR3 nucleotide sequence: TGTGCCATCAGTGAAGTCGAGTTGGGGGAGCAGTACTTC.

This clonotype was counted between two and nine times. At one of its ends the junction is not consistent with the germline gene, which may arise from a read error. The chain joins TRBV20-1 to TRBJ2-5; D ambiguous. The CDR3 has 11 residues. The germline gives CDR1 DFQATT, CDR2 SNEGSKA (reference sequence). This CDR3 reads CSAGLQETRYF. In nucleotides, the CDR3 is TGCAGTGCTGGGCTTCAAGAGACCCGGTACTTC.

The table lists this clonotype with a few counts. V gene TRBV13 combines with J gene TRBJ2-3; the D call may be TRBD1 or TRBD2 (7 bases each). Germline loops: CDR1 PRHDT, CDR2 FYEKMQ (reference sequence). The V end lost 5 bases, the J end lost 3 bases, and 21 bases lay between the germline ends. CDR3 size: 17 residues. As DNA, the CDR3 is TGTGCCAGCAGCCCCAGAGGGGGGGACAGTTGGACAGATACGCAGTATTTT. As protein: CASSPRGGDSWTDTQYF. The whole variable domain, remainder taken from reference TRBV13 and TRBJ2-3, is AAGVIQSPRHLIKEKRETATLKCYPIPRHDTVYWYQQGPGQDPQFLISFYEKMQSDKGSIPDRFSAQQFSDYHSELNMSSLELGDSALYFCASSPRGGDSWTDTQYFGPGTRLTVL.

Comment on this clonotype: This may come from a read error, since a much larger clone is one base off. The rearrangement links TRBV20-1 to TRBJ1-1, with 8 nucleotides matching TRBD1. In germline, CDR1 is DFQATT, CDR2 SNEGSKA (reference sequence). The CDR3 consists of 13 residues. CDR3 in DNA: TGCAATGCTGGACAGGGAATGAACACTGAAGCTTTCTTT. Its protein is CNAGQGMNTEAFF.

This clonotype was observed a few times. This chain links TRBV10-3 with TRBJ2-2, with 13 bases identical to TRBD2. Germline lookup yields CDR1 ENHRY and CDR2 SYGVKD. CDR3 length equals 16 residues. V gave up 6 bases and J gave up 3 bases; unmatched junction bases: 4. In DNA form, the CDR3 reads TGTGCCATCAGCCAAACTAGCGGGAGGGACACCGGGGAGCTGTTTTTT. This codes for CAISQTSGRDTGELFF.

This rearrangement joins TRBV7-8 to TRBJ2-7; 8 bases agree with TRBD2. V trimming: 5 bases; J trimming: 6 bases; junction bases outside the gene matches: 18. Looked up from germline, CDR1 is SGHVS and CDR2 is FQNEAQ. The CDR3 totals 17 residues. The CDR3 spells CASSPSPTSGDPTEQYF. The CDR3 coding sequence is TGTGCCAGCAGCCCATCCCCTACTAGCGGAGACCCCACCGAGCAGTACTTC.

This clonotype has a count of ten or more. The rearrangement uses TRBV3-1 and TRBJ2-1, with a tentative D call TRBD2 (5 bases). Trimming removed 4 bases from V and 6 bases from J, with 16 bases in between. Looked up from germline, CDR1 is LGHDT and CDR2 is YNNKEL (reference sequence). The CDR3 is 15 amino acids. Here the CDR3 DNA reads TGTGCCAGCAGCCCTAGCCCTGGGCAGCCCAATGAGCAGTTCTTC. It translates to CASSPSPGQPNEQFF.

The V gene is TRBV5-1, the J gene TRBJ2-7; the match to TRBD2 covers 12 bases. CDR3 length: 17 residues. After removal of 4 bases from V and 5 bases from J, the junction contained 13 bases not matched to a gene. Germline assignment: CDR1 SGHRS and CDR2 YFSETQ. CDR3 in DNA: TGCGCCAGCAGCATCCCTAGCGGGAGGGCCGAGAGGAACGAGCAGTACTTC. Encoded protein: CASSIPSGRAERNEQYF.

The CDR3 bases are TGTGCCAGCAGCTTGCATTTTCGTGCTAGCGCCAATGAGCAGTTCTTC. It is translated as CASSLHFRASANEQFF. The chain uses TRBV5-4 and TRBJ2-1; TRBD2 is a possible D gene (6 bases). Germline V gives CDR1 SGHNT, CDR2 YYREEE (reference sequence). The CDR3 sequence is 16 residues long. V gave up 1 base and J gave up 6 bases, with 17 bases separating them.

This clonotype turned up a few times. The chain carries TRBV3-1 and TRBJ2-7; TRBD1 matches at 10 bases. The CDR3 has 16 amino acids. Germline CDR1 is LGHDT and CDR2 is YNNKEL (reference sequence). Trimming took 4 bases from V and 5 from J; bases not matched to a gene: 11. The CDR3 DNA reads TGTGCCAGCAGCCGCCGCTCAGGACAGGGGGACCACGAGCAGTACTTC. Its translation: CASSRRSGQGDHEQYF.

A word on this clonotype: This may come from a read error, since a much larger clone is one base off. The chain links TRBV28 to TRBJ2-7; 7 bases map to TRBD1. CDR1 is MDHEN and CDR2 is SYDVKM in the germline V gene. Trimming cost V 5 bases and J 3 bases; bases outside gene matches: 7. This CDR3 contains 14 residues. CDR3 in DNA: TGTGCCAGCAGTATGACAGGGACCTACTACGAGCAGTACTTC. The encoded protein is CASSMTGTYYEQYF.

The J gene is TRBJ2-7, the V gene TRBV7-6; TRBD2 agrees at 13 bases. The CDR3 totals 13 residues. Germline values: CDR1 SGHVS, CDR2 FNYEAQ. The trim removed 5 bases at V and 7 bases at J, leaving 2 bases unmatched. DNA of the CDR3: TGTGCCAGCAGCCAGGGACTAGCGGGGGAGCAGTACTTC. Translated: CASSQGLAGEQYF.

This clonotype was detected ten times or more. The chain is built from TRBV12-3 or TRBV12-4 and TRBJ2-1; 8 bases align to TRBD2. The V and J ends lost 2 bases and 2 bases, in that order; junction bases with no gene match: 2. CDR3 length equals 15 residues. CDR3: CASSLNSGAYNEQFF. In nucleotides, the CDR3 is TGTGCCAGCAGTTTAAATAGCGGGGCCTACAATGAGCAGTTCTTC.

This clonotype was seen a few times. The chain is built from TRBV6-2 or TRBV6-3 and TRBJ1-4; 7 bases agree with TRBD1. The CDR3 sequence is 17 residues long. Germline assignment: CDR1 MNHEY and CDR2 SVGEGT. The V gene end was trimmed by 5 bases and the J gene end by 3 bases; junction bases not matched to a gene: 12. CDR3 residues: CASSKHRPGQSNEKLFF. In DNA form, the CDR3 reads TGTGCCAGCAGTAAGCACCGCCCGGGACAGTCTAATGAAAAACTGTTTTTT.

This clonotype has a count of ten or more. The gene calls are TRBV7-3 and TRBJ2-1; D may be TRBD1 (6 bases). The V end lost 5 bases, the J end lost 5 bases, and 13 bases lay between the germline ends. Per the germline V gene, CDR1 is SGHTA and CDR2 is FQGTGA. CDR3 size: 14 residues. The CDR3 DNA sequence: TGTGCCAGCAGCATTCAGGGGCCGCACAATGAGCAGTTCTTC. Protein sequence: CASSIQGPHNEQFF.

The CDR3 sequence is CASSLEGLAETSTDTQYF. The CDR3 DNA is TGTGCCAGCAGCTTAGAGGGACTAGCGGAGACTAGCACAGATACGCAGTATTTT. The chain uses TRBV7-8 and TRBJ2-3; TRBD2 agrees at 11 bases. The V gene's germline CDR1 is SGHVS and CDR2 FQNEAQ. CDR3 length: 18 amino acids. The ends lost 1 base at V and 0 bases at J; junction bases unmatched: 6.

This clonotype has more than one count but fewer than ten. The chain combines TRBV6-6 with TRBJ2-2, with 7 positions matching TRBD1. V dropped 5 bases and J dropped 2; count of bases not matched to a gene: 5. The CDR3 is 15 residues long. CDR1 is MNHNY and CDR2 is SVGAGI in the germline V gene (reference sequence). CDR3 sequence (DNA): TGTGCCAGCAGTCTGGGACAGCTAAACACCGGGGAGCTGTTTTTT. It is translated as CASSLGQLNTGELFF.

This clonotype was seen repeatedly, ten times or more. This sequence joins TRBV4-3 and TRBJ2-3; TRBD2 is a possible D gene (6 bases). CDR3 length: 14 amino acids. Trimming stripped 1 base from V and 5 bases from J, with 10 bases between. CDR1 is LGHNA, CDR2 YSLEER, per germline. The DNA of the CDR3 is TGCGCCAGCAGCCAAGCGGGAGCGAAAGATACGCAGTATTTT. Translating it yields CASSQAGAKDTQYF.

This clonotype was seen repeatedly, ten times or more. The genes are TRBV5-1 and TRBJ1-3, with D unclear. The CDR3 totals 14 residues. The germline V gene encodes CDR1 SGHRS and CDR2 YFSETQ. V was trimmed by 1 base and J by 3 bases, leaving 8 bases between them. The CDR3 reads CASSLRDGGNTIYF. CDR3 DNA sequence: TGCGCCAGCAGCTTGCGCGACGGTGGAAACACCATATATTTT. Filled out from reference TRBV5-1 and TRBJ1-3, the complete variable domain reads KAGVTQTPRYLIKTRGQQVTLSCSPISGHRSVSWYQQTPGQGLQFLFEYFSETQRNKGNFPGRFSGRQFSNSRSEMNVSTLELGDSALYLCASSLRDGGNTIYFGEGSWLTVV.

DNA of the CDR3: TGCAGTGCTAGAGATCCACTAGCGGGAGGAAAAAATGAGCAGTTCTTC. It codes for CSARDPLAGGKNEQFF. The V and J genes are TRBV20-1 and TRBJ2-1; 12 nucleotides line up with TRBD2. With 0 bases clipped from V and 7 bases from J, the junction kept 7 bases outside the gene matches. The CDR3 covers 16 residues. CDR1 DFQATT and CDR2 SNEGSKA come from the germline V gene (reference sequence).

This clonotype has more than one count but fewer than ten. The rearrangement joins TRBV11-2 to TRBJ1-5; TRBD1 aligns across 9 bases. The junction had 8 bases not matched to a gene; V was cut back by 5 bases and J by 0 bases. Germline CDR1 is SGHAT and CDR2 is FQNNGV. This CDR3 has 17 residues. The CDR3 sequence is CASSVGTGSYSNQPQHF. The CDR3 bases are TGTGCCAGCAGCGTGGGGACAGGGAGCTATAGCAATCAGCCCCAGCATTTT.

This clonotype was found many times. The CDR3 loop reads CAWRRRPTDTQYF. The CDR3 DNA reads as TGTGCCTGGAGAAGAAGGCCCACAGATACGCAGTATTTT. The J gene is TRBJ2-3, the V gene TRBV30; unclear D gene. Trimming removed 3 bases from V and 2 bases from J, with 9 bases in between. The CDR3 is 13 residues long. Germline loops: CDR1 GTSNPN, CDR2 SVGIG (reference sequence). Full variable domain (remainder filled in from reference TRBV30 and TRBJ2-3): SQTIHQWPATLVQPVGSPLSLECTVEGTSNPNLYWYRQAAGRGLQLLFYSVGIGQISSEVPQNLSASRPQDRQFILSSKKLLLSDSGFYLCAWRRRPTDTQYFGPGTRLTVL.

This clonotype was seen at least ten times. The chain couples TRBV29-1 to TRBJ2-2; no clear D gene. The CDR3 is 13 residues long. Germline CDR1 reads SQVTM; CDR2 reads ANQGSEA. V shed 5 bases and J shed 2 bases, with 9 bases lying between them. The CDR3 region has the DNA TGCAGCGTTTTCGTCCAAAACACCGGGGAGCTGTTTTTT. Its translation: CSVFVQNTGELFF.

A few counts support this clonotype. The genes are TRBV5-1 and TRBJ2-7; 9 positions match TRBD1. Germline loops: CDR1 SGHRS, CDR2 YFSETQ. The CDR3 loop spans 16 amino acids. J lost 0 bases, V lost 4 bases, and 8 bases had no gene match. The CDR3 DNA reads TGCGCCAGCAGCACCGGGACAGGGAGGAACTCCTACGAGCAGTACTTC. The encoded protein is CASSTGTGRNSYEQYF.

Many counts were recorded for this clonotype. The chain uses TRBV6-1 and TRBJ1-6; D gene uncertain. This CDR3 has 15 amino acids. Trimming pared 7 bases from V and 5 bases from J, leaving 15 bases between. Germline CDR1 and CDR2: MNHNS and SASEGT. The CDR3 DNA reads TGTGCCAGCACCCGCCTGGACCCCGATAATTCACCCCTCCACTTT. It codes for CASTRLDPDNSPLHF.

This clonotype was counted only a few times. This chain links TRBV15 with TRBJ2-1; D ambiguous. Germline V gene lookup returns CDR1 LNHNV and CDR2 YYDKDF (reference sequence). V lost 5 bases and J lost 9, with 14 bases in between. This CDR3 is 13 amino acids long. The CDR3 here is CATSPHGLGEQFF. DNA of the CDR3: TGTGCCACCAGCCCCCACGGCTTGGGTGAGCAGTTCTTC. The full variable domain, in which reference TRBV15 and TRBJ2-1 provide the parts outside the CDR3, is DAMVIQNPRYQVTQFGKPVTLSCSQTLNHNVMYWYQQKSSQAPKLLFHYYDKDFNNEADTPDNFQSRRPNTSFCFLDIRSPGLGDTAMYLCATSPHGLGEQFFGPGTRLTVL.